Each of the 31 T cell receptor beta chains below was sequenced from the same sample in a study of shared clonotypes between healthy human individuals. Profiling relied on immunoSEQ multiplex PCR, and the TCRdb table lists in-frame clones only, not all of them. Among approximately 1,000,000 clones listed, roughly 80% were seen once. The sequenced sample was memory CD4+ T cells from PBMCs. The subset: CD45RA-negative fraction. The receptors were sampled from a man aged 18 to 35 in good health. Some clones in this sample may be carry-over from other donors' samples.

This clone was detected only a few times. The chain joins TRBV4-3 to TRBJ1-2; TRBD1 is a possible D gene (5 bases). V gave up 1 base and J gave up 8 bases, with 20 bases separating them. There are 16 residues in the CDR3. Germline V gene data show CDR1 as LGHNA and CDR2 as YSLEER. CDR3 amino acids: CASSQVPPGRGEGYTF. The CDR3 DNA reads as TGCGCCAGCAGCCAAGTCCCCCCGGGACGCGGGGAGGGCTACACCTTC.

This sequence joins TRBV7-3 and TRBJ2-3; D uncertain. The CDR3 is 11 residues long. Germline values: CDR1 SGHTA, CDR2 FQGTGA. The V and J ends lost 4 bases and 5 bases respectively, with 4 bases between them. CDR3 DNA sequence: TGTGCCAGCAGCTCACGAGATACGCAGTATTTT. This gives the protein CASSSRDTQYF.

This clone came up once. CDR3 coding DNA: TGTGCCAGCAGCTTAGGGACGGGCGGGAGAAATAGGTTCTTC. This sequence encodes CASSLGTGGRNRFF. The rearrangement joins TRBV7-8 to TRBJ2-1, with 7 bases matching TRBD2. This CDR3 contains 14 residues. Germline values: CDR1 SGHVS, CDR2 FQNEAQ. With 1 base clipped from V and 15 bases from J, the junction kept 12 bases outside the gene matches.

Many counts were recorded for this clone. In DNA form, the CDR3 reads TGTGCCTGGAGTCAGACAGGGGTTAATGAAAAACTGTTTTTT. Translating gives CAWSQTGVNEKLFF. This rearrangement joins TRBV30 to TRBJ1-4; 8 bases map to TRBD1. This CDR3 comprises 14 residues. Germline CDR1 reads GTSNPN; CDR2 reads SVGIG (reference sequence). J was trimmed by 4 bases and V by 2 bases; bases with no gene match: 3.

V gene TRBV7-3 combines with J gene TRBJ2-7; D is unclear. The CDR3 has 13 amino acids. The germline V gene has CDR1 SGHTA and CDR2 FQGTGA. Trimming shortened V by 3 bases and J by 7 bases, and 13 bases separated the two germline ends. The CDR3 sequence is CASSFPHLVEQYF. CDR3 coding DNA: TGTGCCAGCAGCTTCCCTCATCTAGTTGAGCAGTACTTC.

CDR3 sequence: CASSPPYGLATGELFF. CDR3 bases: TGTGCCAGCAGCCCCCCTTATGGACTTGCCACCGGGGAGCTGTTTTTT. The genes are TRBV2 and TRBJ2-2; maybe TRBD2 (5 bases). Germline loops: CDR1 SNHLY, CDR2 FYNNEI. The germline V and J ends were trimmed by 6 bases and 4 bases, with 18 bases remaining between them. The CDR3 has 16 residues.

V usage is TRBV29-1 and J usage is TRBJ1-2, with D unclear. The CDR3 runs 14 residues. Germline V gene sequence: CDR1 SQVTM, CDR2 ANQGSEA. V was clipped by 6 bases and J by 1 base, with 15 bases between them. The CDR3 region has the DNA TGCAGCGTGGACCCTAATACCCTTAACTATGGCTACACCTTC. This translates into CSVDPNTLNYGYTF.

In nucleotides, the CDR3 is TGCGCCAGCAGCTTGGGGACAGTCCCTTCCAAAAACATTCAGTACTTC. Translating gives CASSLGTVPSKNIQYF. The chain carries TRBV5-1 and TRBJ2-4; perhaps TRBD1 as D (6 bases). The germline V gene encodes CDR1 SGHRS and CDR2 YFSETQ. This CDR3 has 16 residues. V was cut by 0 bases and J by 2 bases, with 12 bases left in between.

The chain has TRBV29-1 and TRBJ2-7; tentative D call: TRBD1 (6 bases). The CDR3 runs 12 residues. Germline loops: CDR1 SQVTM, CDR2 ANQGSEA. Trimming pared 7 bases from V and 6 bases from J, leaving 16 bases between. DNA for the CDR3: TGCAGCGCCGGGGACCGAGGGGGCGAGCAGTACTTC. Protein sequence: CSAGDRGGEQYF.

This rearrangement joins TRBV29-1 to TRBJ2-5, with 8 bases fitting TRBD1. The J call may be mistaken, given a closer DNA end match to TRBJ2-7. The CDR3 has 14 amino acids. The germline gives CDR1 SQVTM, CDR2 ANQGSEA. The CDR3 coding sequence is TGCAGCGTTACCCGACAGGGGCGAACCTACGAGCAGTACTTC. It is translated as CSVTRQGRTYEQYF.

This chain links TRBV18 with TRBJ2-1; the match to TRBD2 covers 8 bases. Trimming took 10 bases from V and 1 from J; bases not matched to a gene: 18. Per germline, CDR1 KGHSH and CDR2 LQKENI. CDR3 size: 18 residues. The CDR3 coding sequence is TGTGCCACCGCGACGGGGGGTCGTGCTAGCGGGTCCTACAATGAGCAGTTCTTC. It is translated as CATATGGRASGSYNEQFF.

Of note for this clone: The same CDR3 can be traced to other DNA sequences in this sample. The chain employs TRBV28 and TRBJ1-6; D remains unclear. This CDR3 region has 15 residues. Trimming took off 3 bases at V and 0 bases at J, with 6 bases between the two ends. CDR1 is MDHEN and CDR2 is SYDVKM in the germline V gene. CDR3 nucleotides: TGTGCCAGCAGTTTGGTGAGCTCCTATAATTCACCCCTCCACTTT. Translating gives CASSLVSSYNSPLHF.

The J gene is TRBJ2-3, the V gene TRBV10-3; the match to TRBD1 covers 12 bases. This CDR3 is 15 amino acids long. With V trimmed by 6 bases and J by 1 base, 2 bases remained unmatched. Per the germline V gene, CDR1 is ENHRY and CDR2 is SYGVKD. The CDR3 loop is CAIRRDRGRTDTQYF. The CDR3 bases are TGTGCCATCAGGAGGGACAGGGGGCGCACAGATACGCAGTATTTT.

This clone was observed once. The CDR3, as DNA: TGTGCCAGCAGTATGGACAACTATGGCTACACCTTC. Translating gives CASSMDNYGYTF. This chain connects TRBV28 to TRBJ1-2; D uncertain. The ends were cut back, 5 bases at V and 2 bases at J, with 6 bases in the middle. Germline values: CDR1 MDHEN, CDR2 SYDVKM. The length of the CDR3 is 12 residues.

The rearrangement uses TRBV30 and TRBJ1-1; D is unclear. Germline-derived CDR1 and CDR2 are GTSNPN and SVGIG (reference sequence). The CDR3 is 11 residues long. In DNA, the CDR3 is TGTGCGGCCGCCGACGCGATTGAAGCTTTCTTT. This gives the protein CAAADAIEAFF.

The CDR3 spells CASSEAPDGGGGFF. Written as DNA, the CDR3 is TGTGCCAGCAGTGAAGCGCCGGACGGAGGGGGTGGTTTCTTT. This rearrangement joins TRBV6-1 to TRBJ1-1, with a tentative D call TRBD1 (6 bases). Germline CDR1 MNHNS, CDR2 SASEGT. Trimming took off 0 bases at V and 13 bases at J, with 18 bases between the two ends. The CDR3 length is 14 residues.

The V call is TRBV6-1, the J call TRBJ2-4; 7 bases map to TRBD1. Germline trimming cut 0 bases from V and 4 bases from J; bases unmatched to any gene: 6. Germline lookup yields CDR1 MNHNS and CDR2 SASEGT. The CDR3 is made up of 16 amino acids. The CDR3 sequence is CASSEAFGTEKNIQYF. The CDR3 bases are TGTGCCAGCAGTGAAGCTTTTGGGACAGAGAAAAACATTCAGTACTTC.

The V call is TRBV6-1, the J call TRBJ2-1, with 9 bases aligning to TRBD2. After removal of 1 base from V and 0 bases from J, the junction contained 1 base not matched to a gene. This CDR3 is built from 16 residues. The germline V gene encodes CDR1 MNHNS and CDR2 SASEGT. CDR3 coding DNA: TGTGCCAGCAGTGAAGGACTAGCGGACTCCTACAATGAGCAGTTCTTC. Encoded protein: CASSEGLADSYNEQFF.

J is TRBJ1-1 and V is TRBV7-2, with D perhaps matching TRBD1 (6 bases). The CDR3 sequence is 16 residues long. V was shortened by 5 bases and J by 1 base, with 17 bases between the two germline ends. CDR1 SGHTA and CDR2 FQGNSA come from the germline V gene. In DNA form, the CDR3 reads TGTGCCAGCAGCCCGACAGGCGAGTTAGCGAACACTGAAGCTTTCTTT. This codes for CASSPTGELANTEAFF. Using reference TRBV7-2 and TRBJ1-1 for the parts outside the CDR3, the full variable domain is GAGVSQSPSNKVTEKGKDVELRCDPISGHTALYWYRQSLGQGLEFLIYFQGNSAPDKSGLPSDRFSAERTGGSVSTLTIQRTQQEDSAVYLCASSPTGELANTEAFFGQGTRLTVV.

J is TRBJ1-5 and V is TRBV7-2; D is ambiguous. Germline-derived CDR1 and CDR2 are SGHTA and FQGNSA. Between the trimmed V and J ends, which lost 5 bases and 5 bases, there was a span of 10 bases. This CDR3 contains 13 residues. CDR3 sequence (DNA): TGTGCCAGCAGCCCGCACCCAGATCAGCCCCAGCATTTT. It encodes CASSPHPDQPQHF.

The genes are TRBV4-1 and TRBJ2-3; D not resolved. The CDR3 runs to 13 residues. V was pared by 2 bases and J by 6 bases, with 9 bases between. Per germline, CDR1 MGHRA and CDR2 YSYEKL. CDR3 in DNA: TGCGCCAGCAGCCAAATTAGGACCGATACGCAGTATTTT. Its translation is CASSQIRTDTQYF.

As to this clone: Only one base separates this from a far larger clonotype, so it likely reflects a read error. Distinct nucleotide sequences in the sample also encode this CDR3. The rearrangement joins TRBV7-3 to TRBJ1-2, with 8 bases lining up with TRBD1. Germline assignment: CDR1 SGHTA and CDR2 FQGTGA. The CDR3 covers 13 residues. After removal of 2 bases from V and 4 bases from J, the junction contained 0 bases not matched to a gene. The DNA for the CDR3 is TGTGCCAGCAGCTTAGGACAGGGCTATGGCTACACCTTC. Amino acid sequence: CASSLGQGYGYTF.

The rearrangement joins TRBV7-2 to TRBJ2-1, with a tentative D call TRBD1 (5 bases). The V and J ends lost 2 bases and 3 bases respectively, with 11 bases between them. Germline V lookup: CDR1 SGHTA, CDR2 FQGNSA. This CDR3 is 15 amino acids long. The CDR3 protein is CASSLSARGYNEQFF. The CDR3 bases are TGTGCCAGCAGCTTATCAGCAAGGGGCTACAATGAGCAGTTCTTC. The whole variable domain, filled in from reference TRBV7-2 and TRBJ2-1, reads GAGVSQSPSNKVTEKGKDVELRCDPISGHTALYWYRQSLGQGLEFLIYFQGNSAPDKSGLPSDRFSAERTGGSVSTLTIQRTQQEDSAVYLCASSLSARGYNEQFFGPGTRLTVL.

This clone was seen ten or more times. This rearrangement joins TRBV7-9 to TRBJ2-5, with 10 nucleotides matching TRBD2. Trimming removed 1 base from V and 5 bases from J; junction bases left unmatched: 7. Germline CDR1 is SEHNR and CDR2 is FQNEAQ (reference sequence). The CDR3 is made up of 16 amino acids. The CDR3 bases are TGTGCCAGCAGCTTAGTGCTAGCGGGAGTAACGGAGACCCAGTACTTC. Encoded protein: CASSLVLAGVTETQYF.

This chain links TRBV28 with TRBJ2-7; TRBD1 aligns across 9 bases. The CDR3 has 15 residues. CDR1 is MDHEN and CDR2 is SYDVKM in the germline V gene. The junction had 9 bases not matched to a gene; V was cut back by 4 bases and J by 5 bases. This chain's CDR3 is CASSYRGQGHHEQYF. CDR3 nucleotides: TGTGCCAGCAGTTATAGGGGACAGGGACACCACGAGCAGTACTTC.

This chain uses TRBV7-8 with TRBJ2-1; TRBD1 is a possible D gene (5 bases). The length of the CDR3 is 15 residues. CDR1 and CDR2 from the germline V gene are SGHVS and FQNEAQ. The V end lost 5 bases, the J end lost 0 bases, and 11 bases lay between the germline ends. In nucleotides, the CDR3 is TGTGCCAGCAGCGCGACAGTGAGCTCCTACAATGAGCAGTTCTTC. It yields the protein CASSATVSSYNEQFF.

J is TRBJ1-5 and V is TRBV18; a weak D match, TRBD1 (5 bases). Germline CDR1 is KGHSH and CDR2 is LQKENI. The CDR3 loop spans 13 amino acids. The ends were cut back, 2 bases at V and 9 bases at J, with 11 bases in the middle. CDR3 coding DNA: TGTGCCAGCTCACCAGCGCAGGGCGTGCCCCAGCATTTT. It translates to CASSPAQGVPQHF.

The CDR3, as DNA: TGTGCCAGCAGTTTATGGACAATTAGCAATCAGCCCCAGCATTTT. Translation gives CASSLWTISNQPQHF. The chain carries TRBV28 and TRBJ1-5; no reliable D call. The germline V gene encodes CDR1 MDHEN and CDR2 SYDVKM. The CDR3 spans 15 residues. V was clipped by 0 bases and J by 0 bases, with 6 bases between them.

Notes on this clone: This CDR3 is also generated by other DNA sequences in the sample. This chain joins TRBV5-4 and TRBJ2-5; 11 nucleotides line up with TRBD2. The ends lost 1 base at V and 5 bases at J; junction bases unmatched: 4. This CDR3 comprises 15 residues. CDR1 SGHNT and CDR2 YYREEE come from the germline V gene (reference sequence). The CDR3 reads CASSLRLAGGETQYF. The CDR3 DNA reads as TGTGCCAGCAGCTTGCGGCTAGCGGGAGGTGAGACCCAGTACTTC.

The chain has TRBV6-1 and TRBJ1-6; D is ambiguous. This CDR3 has 15 amino acids. CDR1 MNHNS and CDR2 SASEGT come from the germline V gene. V gave up 11 bases and J gave up 0 bases, with 14 bases separating them. CDR3 loop: CAGRGEISYNSPLHF. In nucleotides, the CDR3 is TGTGCCGGGCGCGGAGAAATCTCCTATAATTCACCCCTCCACTTT.

CDR3 nucleotides: TGCGCCAGCAGCTCGGGGGCCGGAACCACTGAAGCTTTCTTT. This gives the protein CASSSGAGTTEAFF. The rearrangement joins TRBV5-1 to TRBJ1-1; perhaps TRBD1 as D (6 bases). Trimming stripped 3 bases from V and 4 bases from J, with 13 bases between. CDR3 length: 14 amino acids. Germline CDR1 is SGHRS and CDR2 is YFSETQ.